Presented here are 10 T cell receptor beta chains from one specimen sequenced in a study of T-cell memory formation after mild COVID-19. TCRdb re-analysed the 5' RACE reads in MiXCR, keeping a single row per CDR3 protein. The sample shows approximately 150,000 distinct CDR3 sequences, 10% to 15% of them seen only once. Sequenced sample: PBMCs or a T cell subset sorted from them (not recorded which). The source of these receptors is a man aged 18 to 30 who had mild COVID-19 (a few samples of this study predate the infection). Cell type and time point are not known.

This clonotype was seen ten or more times. The rearrangement links TRBV5-1 to TRBJ2-3; TRBD1 aligns across 8 bases. V was clipped by 9 bases and J by 5 bases; unmatched bases: 11. The CDR3 spans 14 residues. Germline V CDR1 and CDR2: SGHRS, YFSETQ. The CDR3 nucleotides read TGCGCCACCACCCAGGGGGCGAAGGGAGATACGCAGTATTTT. It is translated as CATTQGAKGDTQYF.

This clonotype was seen only a few times. This chain links TRBV9 with TRBJ2-5; 8 bases fit TRBD2. Trimming at V came to 0 bases and at J to 7 bases, leaving 2 bases not matched to a gene. Germline CDR1 SGDLS, CDR2 YYNGEE. This CDR3 spans 13 amino acids. CDR3 sequence (DNA): TGTGCCAGCAGCGTAGCTCTAGCGGGGACCCAGTACTTC. Its translation is CASSVALAGTQYF. Based on the CDR3 plus reference TRBV9 and TRBJ2-5, the full variable domain is DSGVTQTPKHLITATGQRVTLRCSPRSGDLSVYWYQQSLDQGLQFLIQYYNGEERAKGNILERFSAQQFPDLHSELNLSSLELGDSALYFCASSVALAGTQYFGPGTRLLVL.

The chain is built from TRBV7-8 and TRBJ1-1; 8 bases agree with TRBD1. Germline V gene sequence: CDR1 SGHVS, CDR2 FQNEAQ. V lost 7 bases to trimming and J lost 4 bases; unmatched junction nucleotides: 8. This CDR3 is built from 14 residues. CDR3 residues: CASKKDRVSTEAFF. In nucleotides, the CDR3 is TGTGCCAGCAAGAAGGACAGGGTATCCACTGAAGCTTTCTTT.

This chain joins TRBV9 and TRBJ2-5; a weak D match, TRBD2 (6 bases). Per germline, CDR1 SGDLS and CDR2 YYNGEE. Trimming took off 6 bases at V and 5 bases at J, with 14 bases between the two ends. The CDR3 runs 13 residues. The CDR3 coding sequence is TGTGCCAGCAACGTCGCTGGGGGGGAGACCCAGTACTTC. Its protein product is CASNVAGGETQYF.

This clonotype was seen a handful of times. V and J are TRBV9 and TRBJ1-3; no clear D. V shed 0 bases and J shed 0 bases, with 10 bases lying between them. In germline, CDR1 is SGDLS, CDR2 YYNGEE. The CDR3 loop spans 16 amino acids. CDR3 DNA sequence: TGTGCCAGCAGCGTAGCTCGAGGAAGCTCTGGAAACACCATATATTTT. Encoded protein: CASSVARGSSGNTIYF.

This clonotype was seen only a few times. J is TRBJ2-2 and V is TRBV5-1; D is uncertain. V dropped 2 bases and J dropped 8 bases, with 13 bases sitting between them. Germline V gives CDR1 SGHRS, CDR2 YFSETQ. This CDR3 is 14 amino acids long. CDR3 nucleotides: TGCGCCAGCAGCTTCCTCGAGACCTCAGGGGAGCTGTTTTTT. This codes for CASSFLETSGELFF. Looking up the rest from reference TRBV5-1 and TRBJ2-2 gives the full variable domain: KAGVTQTPRYLIKTRGQQVTLSCSPISGHRSVSWYQQTPGQGLQFLFEYFSETQRNKGNFPGRFSGRQFSNSRSEMNVSTLELGDSALYLCASSFLETSGELFFGEGSRLTVL.

The rearrangement joins TRBV6-5 to TRBJ2-7; 7 bases are a match to TRBD2. Germline assignment: CDR1 MNHEY and CDR2 SVGAGI. V lost 0 bases and J lost 7; bases outside the gene matches: 3. The CDR3 consists of 13 residues. This chain's CDR3 is CASSYSYGGEQYF. As DNA, the CDR3 is TGTGCCAGCAGTTACTCGTACGGGGGGGAGCAGTACTTC.

This clonotype has only a few counts. The chain combines TRBV5-1 with TRBJ2-7, with D possibly TRBD1 on 6 matching bases. The CDR3 length is 13 residues. Deletions cut 4 bases from V and 3 bases from J, with 11 bases between. CDR1 and CDR2 from the germline V gene are SGHRS and YFSETQ. CDR3 loop: CASSPQGHYEQYF. CDR3 DNA sequence: TGCGCCAGCAGCCCTCAGGGACACTACGAGCAGTACTTC.

The J gene is TRBJ1-5, the V gene TRBV7-4; 11 bases line up with TRBD1. The V gene end was trimmed by 4 bases and the J gene end by 2 bases; junction bases not matched to a gene: 13. This CDR3 contains 19 residues. From germline, CDR1 is SGHVT and CDR2 SQSDAQ. CDR3 DNA: TGTGCCAGCAGCTCTAGCGCGAGGGACAGGGGGTATGGCAATCAGCCCCAGCATTTT. Its protein is CASSSSARDRGYGNQPQHF.

This clonotype was seen a handful of times. This chain uses TRBV28 with TRBJ1-2; TRBD1 aligns across 8 bases. The CDR3 extends over 16 amino acids. Germline V gene sequence: CDR1 MDHEN, CDR2 SYDVKM. After removal of 5 bases from V and 6 bases from J, the junction contained 14 bases not matched to a gene. The CDR3 coding sequence is TGTGCCAGCAGTCTGGACAGGGCCCAGGTGTACCATGGCTACACCTTC. Translation: CASSLDRAQVYHGYTF.